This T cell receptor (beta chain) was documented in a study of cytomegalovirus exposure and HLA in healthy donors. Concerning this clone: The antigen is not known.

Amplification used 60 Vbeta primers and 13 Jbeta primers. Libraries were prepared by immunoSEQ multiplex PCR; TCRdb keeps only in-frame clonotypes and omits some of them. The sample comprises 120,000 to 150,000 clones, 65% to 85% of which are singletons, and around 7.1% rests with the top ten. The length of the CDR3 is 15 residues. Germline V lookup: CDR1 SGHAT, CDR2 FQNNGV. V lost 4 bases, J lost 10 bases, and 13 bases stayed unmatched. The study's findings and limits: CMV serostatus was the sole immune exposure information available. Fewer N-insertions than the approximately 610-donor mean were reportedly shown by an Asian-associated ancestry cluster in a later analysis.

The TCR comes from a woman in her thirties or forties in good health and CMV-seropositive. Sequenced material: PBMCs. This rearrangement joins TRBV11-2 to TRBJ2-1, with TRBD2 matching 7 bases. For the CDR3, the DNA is TGTGCCAGCAGCTGGAAGAGCGGGGCAGGAGGGGAGCAGTTCTTC. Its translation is CASSWKSGAGGEQFF.